The 32 T cell receptor beta chains in this list originate from one sample, sequenced in a study of regulatory T cells in long-lasting Graves disease. Time point here: newly diagnosed GD, antithyroid drugs for less than 3 months. From RNA extracted from PBMCs, the TCR library was made. For TCR beta, libraries came from iRepertoire HTBI primers and Arm-PCR of CDR3 regions. Each CDR3 protein gets one entry after TCRdb re-called the multiplex PCR reads with MiXCR. The repertoire consists of 380,000 or so distinct CDR3 sequences, with roughly 15% occurring once and the leading ten covering 20% to 25%. The sample was also linked to a second study, of T cells in Graves' hyperthyroidism and ophthalmopathy.

Sequencing was performed on peripheral blood mononuclear cells (PBMCs), taken at new diagnosis, from a patient treated with antithyroid drugs. The receptors shown here come from a woman between 18 and 29 years old with Graves disease.

This clonotype has ten or more counts. The J gene is TRBJ2-2, the V gene TRBV18, with D maybe TRBD1 (5 bases). The CDR3 is 17 residues long. Germline V gene data show CDR1 as KGHSH and CDR2 as LQKENI. V was cut by 0 bases and J by 2 bases, with 13 bases left in between. CDR3 protein: CASSPPNRIGNTGELFF. For the CDR3, the DNA is TGTGCCAGCTCACCACCTAACAGGATCGGAAACACCGGGGAGCTGTTTTTT.

This clonotype showed up many times. The CDR3 sequence is CASSLRSTGTYEQYF. The CDR3 nucleotides are TGTGCCAGCAGCTTACGATCGACGGGGACCTACGAGCAGTACTTC. The gene calls are TRBV7-8 and TRBJ2-7, with a possible D match to TRBD2 (5 bases). The CDR3 length is 15 residues. V was pared by 2 bases and J by 2 bases, with 13 bases between. Per the germline V gene, CDR1 is SGHVS and CDR2 is FQNEAQ.

This clonotype was seen many times. This chain connects TRBV7-9 to TRBJ2-5; 7 bases align to TRBD2. The germline V gene encodes CDR1 SEHNR and CDR2 FQNEAQ (reference sequence). The junction had 13 bases not matched to a gene; V was cut back by 5 bases and J by 4 bases. There are 16 residues in the CDR3. For the CDR3, the DNA is TGTGCCAGCAGCCCTGTAATGACGGGGGGTCGAGAGACCCAGTACTTC. It specifies CASSPVMTGGRETQYF.

This clonotype has at least ten counts. The V and J genes are TRBV20-1 and TRBJ2-1; D perhaps matches TRBD1 (5 bases). Germline CDR1 reads DFQATT; CDR2 reads SNEGSKA (reference sequence). The CDR3 runs to 16 residues. V was pared by 0 bases and J by 2 bases, with 14 bases between. The CDR3 DNA reads as TGCAGTGCTAGAGATCTGAGCAGGGTGGCCTACAATGAGCAGTTCTTC. This encodes CSARDLSRVAYNEQFF.

This chain joins TRBV6-5 and TRBJ2-2; the D is unclear. This CDR3 has 13 amino acids. With 4 bases removed from V and 6 bases from J, the gap between germline ends came to 9 bases. Per germline, CDR1 MNHEY and CDR2 SVGAGI. CDR3 nucleotide sequence: TGTGCCAGCAGTTCCGGATCCCCCGGGGAGCTGTTTTTT. It is translated as CASSSGSPGELFF.

There are many counts of this clonotype. The rearrangement uses TRBV7-3 and TRBJ2-5, with 9 bases matching TRBD1. V lost 2 bases to trimming and J lost 4 bases; unmatched junction nucleotides: 8. CDR1 SGHTA and CDR2 FQGTGA come from the germline V gene. The CDR3 runs 16 residues. The CDR3 coding sequence is TGTGCCAGCAGCTTATGGGGACAGGGTGTCGGAGAGACCCAGTACTTC. Protein: CASSLWGQGVGETQYF.

This clonotype was seen ten or more times. The rearrangement joins TRBV2 to TRBJ2-1, with D perhaps TRBD2 (6 bases). The germline V gene has CDR1 SNHLY and CDR2 FYNNEI. CDR3 length equals 12 residues. V was trimmed by 9 bases and J by 9 bases, leaving 15 bases between them. This chain's CDR3 is CASKLEGSEQFF. The CDR3 DNA reads as TGTGCCAGTAAGTTGGAGGGAAGTGAGCAGTTCTTC.

This clonotype showed up many times. The chain employs TRBV6-1 and TRBJ1-1; D possibly corresponds to TRBD1 (5 bases). The CDR3 spans 18 residues. V gave up 6 bases and J gave up 1 base, with 24 bases separating them. Germline V gene lookup returns CDR1 MNHNS and CDR2 SASEGT. CDR3 DNA sequence: TGTGCCAGCAGCCCGTGGGAAGATTTGCAGGGATCGAACACTGAAGCTTTCTTT. Protein sequence: CASSPWEDLQGSNTEAFF.

This clonotype was counted many times. The chain combines TRBV6-1 with TRBJ2-3; D remains ambiguous. The CDR3 is made up of 11 amino acids. Germline CDR1 and CDR2: MNHNS and SASEGT. The V end lost 2 bases, the J end lost 4 bases, and 1 base lay between the germline ends. CDR3 sequence: CASSEPDTQYF. In DNA form, the CDR3 reads TGTGCCAGCAGTGAACCAGATACGCAGTATTTT.

This sequence joins TRBV5-1 and TRBJ2-3; D not certain. Trimming took off 6 bases at V and 2 bases at J, with 19 bases between the two ends. Germline-derived CDR1 and CDR2 are SGHRS and YFSETQ. This CDR3 is built from 16 residues. CDR3 nucleotide sequence: TGCGCCAGCACCCTAAGGTCGCAGGTCCCCACAGATACGCAGTATTTT. It codes for CASTLRSQVPTDTQYF.

This clonotype was detected many times. This rearrangement joins TRBV6-1 to TRBJ1-2, with D possibly TRBD1 on 5 matching bases. Between the trimmed V and J ends, which lost 9 bases and 9 bases, there was a span of 14 bases. The CDR3 sequence is 11 residues long. Germline assignment: CDR1 MNHNS and CDR2 SASEGT. Here the CDR3 DNA reads TGTGCCAGTACCGGACAAACCAGCTACACCTTC. It translates to CASTGQTSYTF.

This clonotype was observed many times. The chain is built from TRBV11-2 and TRBJ2-1; TRBD2 matches 7 bases. The germline V gene encodes CDR1 SGHAT and CDR2 FQNNGV. CDR3 length equals 15 residues. V was pared by 4 bases and J by 6 bases, with 9 bases of the junction left unmatched. CDR3 sequence (DNA): TGTGCCAGCAGCTCCGTAAGCGGGACGTCCAATGAGCAGTTCTTC. It codes for CASSSVSGTSNEQFF.

In this sample, this clonotype turned up many times. The chain links TRBV18 to TRBJ2-3, with D unclear. CDR3 length: 12 residues. V lost 3 bases to trimming and J lost 8 bases, with 9 bases between them. Germline V CDR1 and CDR2: KGHSH, LQKENI. The CDR3 coding sequence is TGTGCCAGCTCACCGTTGGAAAGTACGCAGTATTTT. Protein product: CASSPLESTQYF.

The V and J genes are TRBV7-8 and TRBJ1-3, with a weak D call TRBD1 (6 bases). The CDR3 covers 16 residues. V was shortened by 1 base and J by 0 bases, with 10 bases between the two germline ends. Per germline, CDR1 SGHVS and CDR2 FQNEAQ. Written as DNA, the CDR3 is TGTGCCAGCAGCTTAGGACAGGCCTTCTCTGGAAACACCATATATTTT. Amino acid sequence: CASSLGQAFSGNTIYF.

This clonotype was counted a few times. The J gene is TRBJ2-3, the V gene TRBV28, with TRBD2 matching 11 bases. V lost 4 bases, J lost 1 base, and 7 bases stayed unmatched. Germline V gives CDR1 MDHEN, CDR2 SYDVKM. This CDR3 region has 17 residues. The CDR3 is CASSSGTSGARTDTQYF. The CDR3 region has the DNA TGTGCCAGCAGTTCCGGGACTAGCGGCGCTCGCACAGATACGCAGTATTTT.

On this clonotype itself: This may stem from a read error, because a much larger clone lies one nucleotide away. The chain combines TRBV6-1 with TRBJ2-7; D not certain. Germline lookup yields CDR1 MNHNS and CDR2 SASEGT. CDR3 size: 14 residues. CDR3 residues: CASSEPSRPYGQYF. The DNA for the CDR3 is TGTGCCAGCAGTGAGCCTTCTAGACCCTACGGGCAGTACTTC.

The V and J genes are TRBV12-3 or TRBV12-4 and TRBJ2-4, with no clear D. Trimming took off 3 bases at V and 3 bases at J, with 15 bases between the two ends. The CDR3 runs to 16 residues. CDR3 amino acids: CASSFTEDISKNIQYF. The CDR3 DNA sequence: TGTGCCAGCAGTTTTACCGAGGATATCAGCAAAAACATTCAGTACTTC.

A note on this clonotype: It is likely a read error, because the conserved phenylalanine at the end of the CDR3 is missing. The DNA of the CDR3 is TGTGCCAGCAGCTACGGTGGGGCCAAAAACATTCAGTACGTC. It specifies CASSYGGAKNIQYV. V usage is TRBV11-2 and J usage is TRBJ2-4, with D unresolved. Germline CDR1 SGHAT, CDR2 FQNNGV. The CDR3 is 14 amino acids. V lost 4 bases to trimming and J lost 1 base, with 8 bases between them.

This clonotype came up many times. CDR3 protein: CASNGGLETQYF. CDR3 sequence (DNA): TGTGCCAGCAATGGCGGGTTGGAGACCCAGTACTTC. This chain connects TRBV2 to TRBJ2-5, with D perhaps TRBD2 (5 bases). Trimming removed 7 bases at V and 5 bases at J, with 11 bases between. This CDR3 spans 12 amino acids. Germline assignment: CDR1 SNHLY and CDR2 FYNNEI.

Remarks on this clonotype: With a much larger clone just one base away, this may be a read error. The rearrangement links TRBV18 to TRBJ2-3; possibly TRBD1 for D (5 bases). The closer fit of TRBJ2-7 to the DNA end suggests the J call may be wrong. The germline gives CDR1 KGHSH, CDR2 LQKENI. The CDR3 has 14 amino acids. In DNA, the CDR3 is TGTGCCAGCTCACCACGGCGGCAGGGCTACGAGCAGTACTTC. This sequence encodes CASSPRRQGYEQYF.

This clonotype was seen more than once but under ten times. The V call is TRBV20-1, the J call TRBJ2-1; 14 bases are shared with TRBD2. With 6 bases clipped from V and 8 bases from J, the junction kept 6 bases outside the gene matches. CDR1 is DFQATT and CDR2 is SNEGSKA in the germline V gene (reference sequence). This CDR3 has 14 amino acids. This chain's CDR3 is CSASTSGGADEQFF. The CDR3 DNA reads TGCAGTGCGTCGACTAGCGGGGGGGCCGATGAGCAGTTCTTC.

For the CDR3, the DNA is TGTGCCAGCAGCTCAAAACAGGGGGTTATGAGAGCTTTCTTT. It is translated as CASSSKQGVMRAFF. V usage is TRBV13 and J usage is TRBJ1-1; 8 bases map to TRBD1. V lost 4 bases and J lost 10; bases outside the gene matches: 11. Germline CDR1 reads PRHDT; CDR2 reads FYEKMQ (reference sequence). The CDR3 is made up of 14 amino acids.

The table lists this clonotype with a few counts. V and J are TRBV5-1 and TRBJ1-2; 8 bases line up with TRBD1. Trimming at V came to 1 base and at J to 5 bases, leaving 4 bases not matched to a gene. CDR1 and CDR2 from the germline V gene are SGHRS and YFSETQ. The CDR3 contains 14 residues. CDR3 bases: TGCGCCAGCAGCTTGAGGCAGGGGGCTTATGGCTACACCTTC. This gives the protein CASSLRQGAYGYTF.

This clonotype was seen many times. CDR3: CASSEGTSGYYEQYF. CDR3 nucleotide sequence: TGTGCCAGCAGTGAGGGGACTAGCGGTTACTACGAGCAGTACTTC. The chain joins TRBV2 to TRBJ2-7, with TRBD2 matching over 11 bases. CDR1 and CDR2 (germline): SNHLY, FYNNEI. The CDR3 spans 15 residues. J was trimmed by 3 bases and V by 3 bases; bases with no gene match: 4.

There are many counts of this clonotype. The CDR3: CASSKVQGHGELFF. The CDR3 coding sequence is TGTGCCAGCAGCAAAGTACAGGGACACGGGGAGCTGTTTTTT. The gene calls are TRBV7-9 and TRBJ2-2; maybe TRBD1 (6 bases). The CDR3 is 14 amino acids. The V end was cut by 5 bases, the J end by 7 bases, with 14 bases between. Germline assignment: CDR1 SEHNR and CDR2 FQNEAQ (reference sequence). Combining the CDR3 with reference TRBV7-9 and TRBJ2-2 gives the whole variable domain DTGVSQNPRHKITKRGQNVTFRCDPISEHNRLYWYRQTLGQGPEFLTYFQNEAQLEKSRLLSDRFSAERPKGSFSTLEIQRTEQGDSAMYLCASSKVQGHGELFFGEGSRLTVL.

This clonotype came up many times. This chain connects TRBV18 to TRBJ2-7; D perhaps matches TRBD1 (6 bases). Trimming cost V 3 bases and J 6 bases, with 12 bases left between them. The CDR3 covers 13 residues. Germline-derived CDR1 and CDR2 are KGHSH and LQKENI. CDR3 loop: CASSPSGTSEQYF. The CDR3 coding sequence is TGTGCCAGCTCACCCTCAGGGACATCCGAGCAGTACTTC.

Ten or more counts support this clonotype. The rearrangement links TRBV7-2 to TRBJ1-2, with a tentative D call TRBD1 (5 bases). Between the trimmed V and J ends, which lost 5 bases and 7 bases, there was a span of 14 bases. Germline V gene lookup returns CDR1 SGHTA and CDR2 FQGNSA. The CDR3 has 13 residues. CDR3 protein: CASSPAGRRGYTF. In DNA form, the CDR3 reads TGTGCCAGCAGCCCCGCGGGACGTCGTGGCTACACCTTC.

The CDR3 protein is CASSWTGTSGGSHSPTDTQYF. CDR3 coding DNA: TGTGCCAGCAGCTGGACCGGGACTAGCGGGGGGTCCCACTCACCCACAGATACGCAGTATTTT. V usage is TRBV7-6 and J usage is TRBJ2-3, with 15 bases identical to TRBD2. The CDR3 loop spans 21 amino acids. Germline V lookup: CDR1 SGHVS, CDR2 FNYEAQ. V dropped 4 bases and J dropped 2; count of bases not matched to a gene: 16.

This clonotype was counted many times. The chain carries TRBV6-1 and TRBJ1-1; D not resolved. V shed 3 bases and J shed 0 bases, with 11 bases lying between them. The CDR3 loop spans 15 amino acids. Germline CDR1 reads MNHNS; CDR2 reads SASEGT. CDR3 region: CASSDRTGMNTEAFF. The DNA of the CDR3 is TGTGCCAGCAGTGATCGGACGGGTATGAACACTGAAGCTTTCTTT.

This clonotype was picked up many times. The chain has TRBV4-1 and TRBJ2-5; D is possibly TRBD2 (6 bases). Between the trimmed V and J ends, which lost 4 bases and 2 bases, there was a span of 11 bases. The CDR3 covers 14 residues. CDR1 and CDR2 from the germline V gene are MGHRA and YSYEKL. DNA for the CDR3: TGCGCCAGCAGCCCGACGCGGGAACAAGAGACCCAGTACTTC. Its protein is CASSPTREQETQYF.

This clonotype was counted only a few times. A read error may explain this, as a much larger clone is one base away. The chain employs TRBV5-1 and TRBJ2-2; D gene ambiguous. Germline loops: CDR1 SGHRS, CDR2 YFSETQ. Trimming removed 6 bases at V and 6 bases at J, with 12 bases between. This CDR3 contains 13 residues. The CDR3 region is CASKLTEAGELFF. The CDR3 bases are TGCGCCAGCAAATTAACAGAAGCCGGGGAGCTGTTTTTT. Combining the CDR3 with reference TRBV5-1 and TRBJ2-2 gives the whole variable domain KAGVTQTPRYLIKTRGQQVTLSCSPISGHRSVSWYQQTPGQGLQFLFEYFSETQRNKGNFPGRFSGRQFSNSRSEMNVSTLELGDSALYLCASKLTEAGELFFGEGSRLTVL.

This clonotype was observed many times. CDR3 loop: CASSLADRGHEQYF. CDR3 DNA: TGTGCCAGCAGTTTAGCGGACAGGGGACACGAGCAGTACTTC. V gene TRBV12-3 or TRBV12-4 combines with J gene TRBJ2-7; 9 bases match TRBD1. V lost 0 bases and J lost 5; bases outside the gene matches: 2. The CDR3 is 14 residues long.